This entry describes one TCR beta chain. Its antigen is undetermined. The CDR3 spans 15 residues. The germline V and J ends were trimmed by 5 bases and 0 bases, with 13 bases remaining between them. These data originate in a study of T cells after yellow fever vaccination. Study in general: Fractions low in cell number were prepared with SMART-Seq v4 Ultra Low Input. Study-wide results and caveats: Post-booster repertoires contained most primary-vaccination clones again (roughly 97% CD4, less than 90% CD8). A small share of clonotypes appeared in both CD4 and CD8 compartments. High-abundance clonotypes from the bulk population could contaminate FACS-sorted repertoires.

TCRdb reprocessed the 5' RACE reads with MiXCR, giving one entry per CDR3 protein. The table includes approximately 510,000 distinct CDR3 sequences, around a fifth detected once. Sequencing used PBMCs, obtained roughly 20 days after the first yellow fever vaccination. V usage is TRBV12-3 or TRBV12-4 and J usage is TRBJ1-1; TRBD1 might be the D (5 bases). The sequence came from a man aged 18 to 29 who received the YFV17D yellow fever vaccine. The CDR3 sequence: CASSPSRGMNTEAFF. CDR3 in DNA: TGTGCCAGCAGTCCCTCGAGGGGCATGAACACTGAAGCTTTCTTT.